A single sample is the source of the 27 T cell receptor beta chains below, sequenced in a study of T cells in Graves' hyperthyroidism and ophthalmopathy. Amplification of TCR beta CDR3 regions used RNA as the template. The HTBI primer set drove a first-round RT-PCR of the TCR CDR3. TCRdb re-called the multiplex PCR reads through MiXCR, storing one row per CDR3 protein. The sample gives 750,000 to 900,000 distinct CDR3 sequences, roughly 40% of which show up once; about 8.9% is in the top ten. The sequenced material came from blood. Receptors were obtained from a man between 18 and 29 years old with Graves' hyperthyroidism.

There are many counts of this clonotype. V and J are TRBV10-3 and TRBJ1-1, with 9 bases identical to TRBD1. Germline values: CDR1 ENHRY, CDR2 SYGVKD. The CDR3 is made up of 16 amino acids. The V gene end was trimmed by 10 bases and the J gene end by 1 base; junction bases not matched to a gene: 13. CDR3 in amino acids: CATESRGGQGNTEAFF. CDR3 coding DNA: TGTGCCACGGAGTCCCGGGGGGGACAGGGGAACACTGAAGCTTTCTTT.

The rearrangement joins TRBV5-6 to TRBJ1-1; TRBD1 might be the D (5 bases). This CDR3 is built from 13 residues. Germline V CDR1 and CDR2: SGHDT, YYEEEE. Trimming left V 0 bases short and J 7 bases short, with 10 bases between. Here the CDR3 DNA reads TGTGCCAGCAGCTTGGCATGGGGGAATGAAGCTTTCTTT. This encodes CASSLAWGNEAFF.

This clonotype occurred a few times. CDR3 DNA sequence: TGTGCCAGCAGCTCAGGTGGGAGGACTAATGAAAAACTGTTTTTT. This encodes CASSSGGRTNEKLFF. The gene calls are TRBV7-8 and TRBJ1-4, with D hard to call. The CDR3 extends over 15 amino acids. V was trimmed by 4 bases and J by 2 bases, leaving 11 bases between them. CDR1 and CDR2 from the germline V gene are SGHVS and FQNEAQ.

Ten or more counts support this clonotype. The rearrangement links TRBV15 to TRBJ1-5; no clear D gene. Germline assignment: CDR1 LNHNV and CDR2 YYDKDF (reference sequence). The CDR3 covers 12 residues. V lost 0 bases and J lost 5, with 2 bases in between. The CDR3: CATSRDYQPQHF. Written as DNA, the CDR3 is TGTGCCACCAGCAGAGACTATCAGCCCCAGCATTTT.

Note on this clonotype: This could be a read error, since a much larger clone is one nucleotide away. The J gene is TRBJ1-3, the V gene TRBV15, with D possibly TRBD1 on 5 matching bases. The germline V gene has CDR1 LNHNV and CDR2 YYDKDF (reference sequence). Trimming removed 1 base from V and 0 bases from J, with 7 bases in between. The CDR3 is 15 amino acids. Written as DNA, the CDR3 is TGTGCCACCAGCAGAGGGGGGAACTCTGGAAACACCATATATTTT. Residues: CATSRGGNSGNTIYF.

Many counts were recorded for this clonotype. J is TRBJ2-7 and V is TRBV29-1; TRBD2 agrees at 7 bases. The trim removed 3 bases at V and 5 bases at J, leaving 4 bases unmatched. Germline assignment: CDR1 SQVTM and CDR2 ANQGSEA. This CDR3 has 12 amino acids. CDR3 sequence (DNA): TGCAGCGTTGAGTTGGGGGGGAACGAGCAGTACTTC. Translated: CSVELGGNEQYF.

This clonotype appeared a single time. This chain links TRBV6-1 with TRBJ2-3; unclear D gene. The germline gives CDR1 MNHNS, CDR2 SASEGT. V was clipped by 7 bases and J by 3 bases, with 11 bases between them. The CDR3 consists of 13 residues. CDR3 sequence: CASNPKRTDTQYF. CDR3 bases: TGTGCCAGCAACCCGAAAAGGACAGATACGCAGTATTTT.

This clonotype was detected many times. J is TRBJ1-4 and V is TRBV2; D not certain. Germline V gene lookup returns CDR1 SNHLY and CDR2 FYNNEI. The length of the CDR3 is 14 residues. The ends were cut back, 6 bases at V and 0 bases at J, with 8 bases in the middle. Here the CDR3 DNA reads TGTGCCAGCAGCCGACACGCAACTAATGAAAAACTGTTTTTT. It codes for CASSRHATNEKLFF.

The chain links TRBV20-1 to TRBJ2-7, with 8 bases lining up with TRBD1. The CDR3 totals 13 residues. CDR1 and CDR2 (germline): DFQATT, SNEGSKA (reference sequence). The CDR3 region has the DNA TGCAGCCAAGAGGGGACAGGACCTTACGAGCAGTACTTC. This encodes CSQEGTGPYEQYF.

This clonotype was recorded once. V and J are TRBV7-9 and TRBJ1-5, with D uncertain. The CDR3 loop spans 14 amino acids. The germline gives CDR1 SEHNR, CDR2 FQNEAQ (reference sequence). Trimming stripped 1 base from V and 6 bases from J, with 10 bases between. The CDR3 loop is CASSLEGGSQPQHF. CDR3 sequence (DNA): TGTGCCAGCAGCTTAGAGGGTGGTAGTCAGCCCCAGCATTTT.

With respect to this clonotype: Likely a read error: the CDR3 ends without its conserved phenylalanine or tryptophan. The genes are TRBV2 and TRBJ2-6, with unresolved D. Germline CDR1 is SNHLY and CDR2 is FYNNEI. There are 15 residues in the CDR3. Trimming shortened V by 5 bases and J by 2 bases, and 10 bases separated the two germline ends. CDR3 in amino acids: CASSYGLTGANVLTI. The CDR3 DNA sequence: TGTGCCAGCAGTTACGGCCTTACTGGGGCCAACGTCCTGACTATC.

This clonotype was seen more than once but under ten times. The chain uses TRBV6-6 and TRBJ1-4; 7 bases fit TRBD1. The CDR3 extends over 13 amino acids. The junction had 5 bases not matched to a gene; V was cut back by 8 bases and J by 5 bases. Looked up from germline, CDR1 is MNHNY and CDR2 is SVGAGI (reference sequence). The CDR3 protein is CASEDRKNEKLFF. The CDR3 DNA follows: TGTGCCAGCGAGGACAGGAAGAATGAAAAACTGTTTTTT.

On this clonotype itself: This may arise from a read error, as a much more abundant clone is one base away. This sequence joins TRBV7-2 and TRBJ1-1, with D hard to call. In germline, CDR1 is SGHTA, CDR2 FQGNSA. CDR3 length: 12 amino acids. The CDR3 nucleotides are TGTGCCAGCAGCTTAGTTTATCCTGAAGCTCTCTTT. It codes for CASSLVYPEALF.

The V call is TRBV19, the J call TRBJ1-5, with 9 nucleotides matching TRBD1. Trimming removed 11 bases from V and 12 bases from J; junction bases left unmatched: 20. Germline assignment: CDR1 LNHDA and CDR2 SQIVND (reference sequence). The CDR3 covers 15 residues. The CDR3 region is CAWSPGTGPPLDQHF. The CDR3 bases are TGTGCCTGGAGCCCCGGGACAGGGCCCCCCTTAGACCAGCATTTT. The full variable domain, completed using reference TRBV19 and TRBJ1-5, is DGGITQSPKYLFRKEGQNVTLSCEQNLNHDAMYWYRQDPGQGLRLIYYSQIVNDFQKGDIAEGYSVSREKKESFPLTVTSAQKNPTAFYLCAWSPGTGPPLDQHFGDGTRLSIL.

Only a few counts were recorded for this clonotype. The rearrangement links TRBV12-3 or TRBV12-4 to TRBJ1-1, with no clear D. The CDR3 length is 13 residues. V shed 5 bases and J shed 0 bases, with 7 bases lying between them. The CDR3 loop reads CASSNTLNTEAFF. The CDR3 DNA sequence: TGTGCCAGCAGTAATACCTTGAACACTGAAGCTTTCTTT.

The chain combines TRBV2 with TRBJ2-7; 7 bases fit TRBD1. The CDR3 sequence is 15 residues long. Germline assignment: CDR1 SNHLY and CDR2 FYNNEI. V shed 6 bases and J 3 bases; nucleotides not matched to a gene: 11. The CDR3 bases are TGTGCCAGCAGCCAGGACCGGGACAGCTACTACGAGCAGTACTTC. The encoded protein is CASSQDRDSYYEQYF.

The chain is built from TRBV6-1 and TRBJ2-7; TRBD1 matches 9 bases. V lost 5 bases to trimming and J lost 3 bases; unmatched junction nucleotides: 8. Per the germline V gene, CDR1 is MNHNS and CDR2 is SASEGT. The CDR3 is 15 amino acids. CDR3 residues: CASSPRQGGLYEQYF. The CDR3 DNA reads TGTGCCAGCAGTCCCCGACAGGGGGGCCTCTACGAGCAGTACTTC.

On this clonotype itself: Mismatch with germline at one junction end may stem from a read error. The chain is built from TRBV7-2 and TRBJ1-2, with D unclear. This CDR3 region has 15 residues. Looked up from germline, CDR1 is SGHTA and CDR2 is FQGNSA. CDR3 residues: CASSHSQNTNYGYTF. The CDR3 DNA sequence: TGCGCCAGCAGCCATTCACAGAATACTAACTATGGCTACACCTTC.

This clonotype was recorded many times. This chain links TRBV7-6 with TRBJ2-5; D gene ambiguous. This CDR3 contains 15 residues. Germline CDR1 and CDR2: SGHVS and FNYEAQ. Deletions cut 3 bases from V and 2 bases from J, with 13 bases between. The CDR3 bases are TGTGCCAGCAGCTTGGACGCTGCCAAACAAGAGACCCAGTACTTC. It codes for CASSLDAAKQETQYF. The variable domain in full, with the rest retrieved from reference TRBV7-6 and TRBJ2-5, is GAGVSQSPRYKVTKRGQDVALRCDPISGHVSLYWYRQALGQGPEFLTYFNYEAQQDKSGLPNDRFSAERPEGSISTLTIQRTEQRDSAMYRCASSLDAAKQETQYFGPGTRLLVL.

The chain links TRBV20-1 to TRBJ1-3; D might be TRBD1 (5 bases). V lost 6 bases and J lost 3, with 21 bases in between. Germline CDR1 is DFQATT and CDR2 is SNEGSKA (reference sequence). The CDR3 loop spans 16 amino acids. The CDR3 DNA sequence: TGCAGTGCCTTAGGGACGGATCCCTTCTATGGAAACACCATATATTTT. This translates into CSALGTDPFYGNTIYF.

This clonotype was counted a few times. This chain links TRBV6-1 with TRBJ1-2; D not resolved. CDR1 and CDR2 (germline): MNHNS, SASEGT. This CDR3 contains 15 residues. Trimming took 2 bases from V and 3 from J, leaving 13 bases between them. The CDR3: CASSEREGNHYGYTF. CDR3 sequence (DNA): TGTGCCAGCAGTGAAAGGGAGGGAAACCACTATGGCTACACCTTC.

The CDR3 here is CASSQDLGKRETQYF. The CDR3 DNA sequence: TGTGCCAGCAGCCAAGATTTAGGGAAGAGGGAGACCCAGTACTTC. The chain has TRBV4-2 and TRBJ2-5; D not certain. The CDR3 extends over 15 amino acids. Germline V gene lookup returns CDR1 LGHNA and CDR2 YNFKEQ. The ends were cut back, 0 bases at V and 5 bases at J, with 13 bases in the middle.

This clonotype occurred many times. The chain combines TRBV24-1 with TRBJ2-7; weak D call: TRBD1 (6 bases). The CDR3 length is 13 residues. Trimming removed 4 bases at V and 9 bases at J, with 15 bases between. Germline CDR1 is KGHDR and CDR2 is SFDVKD. The CDR3 DNA is TGTGCCACCAGTGAACCCGGGACACCGGGGCAGTACTTC. It encodes CATSEPGTPGQYF.

There are many counts of this clonotype. This rearrangement joins TRBV12-3 or TRBV12-4 to TRBJ1-1; D gene unclear. The ends were cut back, 6 bases at V and 1 base at J, with 9 bases in the middle. The CDR3 has 13 amino acids. In DNA form, the CDR3 reads TGTGCCAGCAGCTTAAGAGGGAACACTGAAGCTTTCTTT. It translates to CASSLRGNTEAFF.

The V and J genes are TRBV7-3 and TRBJ1-2; 9 bases are shared with TRBD1. This CDR3 region has 15 residues. CDR1 and CDR2 (germline): SGHTA, FQGTGA. Unmatched junction bases numbered 7, after V lost 5 bases and J lost 3 bases. The CDR3 is CASSQVGQGDYGYTF. The CDR3 DNA reads as TGTGCCAGCAGCCAGGTGGGACAGGGCGACTATGGCTACACCTTC.

Points on this clonotype: Since a much larger clone is just one base distant, this may be a read error. The genes are TRBV2 and TRBJ2-7; a weak D match, TRBD2 (5 bases). This CDR3 spans 14 amino acids. Germline V gene lookup returns CDR1 SNHLY and CDR2 FYNNEI. This chain's CDR3 is CVSSRGSLGYEQYF. In DNA, the CDR3 is TGTGTCAGCAGCCGAGGGAGCCTCGGCTACGAGCAGTACTTC.

This clonotype occurred many times. This chain uses TRBV5-1 with TRBJ2-6; D gene uncertain. Germline V gene data show CDR1 as SGHRS and CDR2 as YFSETQ. This CDR3 has 15 residues. V was shortened by 0 bases and J by 3 bases, with 7 bases between the two germline ends. The CDR3 region has the DNA TGCGCCAGCAGCTTGGAGGCGGTTGGGGCCAACGTCCTGACTTTC. Its translation is CASSLEAVGANVLTF.